This T cell receptor (beta chain) was found in a study of technical replicates of blood from a few donors. The data were produced by immunoSEQ multiplex PCR, yet TCRdb's version contains in-frame clones alone and is incomplete. The repertoire holds some 87,000 clones, with 96% as singletons. CDR1 MGHDK and CDR2 SYGVNS come from the germline V gene. V was shortened by 2 bases and J by 5 bases, with 9 bases between the two germline ends. The CDR3 has 13 amino acids. The chain employs TRBV25-1 and TRBJ1-2, with a weak D call TRBD1 (5 bases). This TCR was recovered from a human donor in good health. Sequencing used T cells isolated from PBMCs. The CDR3 loop reads CASSEVGGYGYTF. CDR3 nucleotide sequence: TGTGCCAGCAGTGAAGTCGGGGGATATGGCTACACCTTC.